One and the same sample provided the 19 T cell receptor beta chains below, sequenced in a study of cytomegalovirus exposure and HLA in healthy donors. The PCR contained 60 Vbeta and 13 Jbeta primers. TCRdb keeps only in-frame clones here, not all; method: immunoSEQ multiplex PCR. The sample holds about 59,000 clones, 70% to 75% seen once. What was sequenced was PBMCs. The receptors originated from a man aged 30 to 45 in good health and CMV-seropositive.

The genes are TRBV6-6 and TRBJ2-3; D perhaps matches TRBD2 (5 bases). The CDR3 spans 16 residues. Germline CDR1 and CDR2: MNHNY and SVGAGI (reference sequence). V was trimmed by 2 bases and J by 1 base, leaving 13 bases between them. The CDR3 protein is CASSYAPGLGTDTQYF. The DNA of the CDR3 is TGTGCCAGCAGTTACGCACCTGGACTGGGCACAGATACGCAGTATTTT.

J is TRBJ1-1 and V is TRBV18; the D is unclear. V was trimmed by 6 bases and J by 1 base, leaving 15 bases between them. This CDR3 spans 15 amino acids. Germline loops: CDR1 KGHSH, CDR2 LQKENI. CDR3 residues: CASSPQNAPNTEAFF. CDR3 DNA: TGTGCCAGCTCCCCTCAGAACGCACCGAACACTGAAGCTTTCTTT.

This clone appeared many times. The chain combines TRBV29-1 with TRBJ2-7; perhaps TRBD1 as D (5 bases). Germline-derived CDR1 and CDR2 are SQVTM and ANQGSEA. V lost 6 bases to trimming and J lost 0 bases, with 12 bases between them. This CDR3 comprises 13 residues. DNA of the CDR3: TGCAGCGTGACCAGGGCGAACTCCTACGAGCAGTACTTC. It translates to CSVTRANSYEQYF.

The rearrangement links TRBV18 to TRBJ1-2, with TRBD1 identical over 7 bases. This CDR3 spans 14 amino acids. Per germline, CDR1 KGHSH and CDR2 LQKENI. The V gene end was trimmed by 4 bases and the J gene end by 7 bases; junction bases not matched to a gene: 9. The CDR3 DNA follows: TGTGCCAGCTCACGAGACAGGGCCAGTGGTGGCTACACCTTC. This codes for CASSRDRASGGYTF.

The gene calls are TRBV28 and TRBJ2-5; TRBD1 agrees at 8 bases. V lost 5 bases and J lost 2; bases outside the gene matches: 10. This CDR3 is built from 16 residues. The V gene's germline CDR1 is MDHEN and CDR2 SYDVKM. Written as DNA, the CDR3 is TGTGCCAGCAGTCAATCGGACAGGGTGCGGCAAGAGACCCAGTACTTC. Amino acids: CASSQSDRVRQETQYF.

The chain carries TRBV10-3 and TRBJ2-1, with no clear D. CDR1 ENHRY and CDR2 SYGVKD come from the germline V gene. V was pared by 4 bases and J by 0 bases, with 7 bases between. This CDR3 spans 14 amino acids. The CDR3 here is CAISGWSSYNEQFF. For the CDR3, the DNA is TGTGCCATCAGTGGGTGGAGCTCCTACAATGAGCAGTTCTTC.

The table lists this clone with a few counts. The chain employs TRBV6-1 and TRBJ2-7; no clear D. The CDR3 runs 12 residues. Trimming removed 6 bases from V and 0 bases from J, with 6 bases in between. CDR1 MNHNS and CDR2 SASEGT come from the germline V gene. The CDR3 is CASRAYSYEQYF. CDR3 sequence (DNA): TGTGCCAGCAGAGCATACTCCTACGAGCAGTACTTC.

This chain uses TRBV9 with TRBJ2-1, with TRBD2 identical over 8 bases. This CDR3 region has 15 residues. Germline loops: CDR1 SGDLS, CDR2 YYNGEE. Trimming took 0 bases from V and 4 from J; bases not matched to a gene: 3. The CDR3 spells CASSVGSGIYNEQFF. CDR3 nucleotides: TGTGCCAGCAGCGTAGGTAGCGGGATTTACAATGAGCAGTTCTTC.

The gene calls are TRBV2 and TRBJ1-1; the D gene is possibly TRBD1 (5 bases). Trimming took off 6 bases at V and 5 bases at J, with 22 bases between the two ends. CDR1 and CDR2 from the germline V gene are SNHLY and FYNNEI. The CDR3 loop spans 16 amino acids. CDR3 nucleotides: TGTGCCAGCAGAAAAGACTCCGTGGGGGGAGATACTGAAGCTTTCTTT. Amino acids: CASRKDSVGGDTEAFF.

This rearrangement joins TRBV28 to TRBJ1-4; D perhaps matches TRBD1 (6 bases). The CDR3 is 15 residues long. Trimming removed 4 bases at V and 8 bases at J, with 17 bases between. Germline-derived CDR1 and CDR2 are MDHEN and SYDVKM. The CDR3 sequence: CASSSLQGLREKLFF. The CDR3 region has the DNA TGTGCCAGCAGTTCTTTACAGGGATTGCGGGAAAAACTGTTTTTT.

The chain recombines TRBV19 with TRBJ2-7; 9 nucleotides align to TRBD1. CDR3 length: 17 amino acids. Trimming removed 11 bases from V and 0 bases from J; junction bases left unmatched: 17. Per the germline V gene, CDR1 is LNHDA and CDR2 is SQIVND (reference sequence). The CDR3 protein is CAVRGQGHFTTSYEQYF. DNA for the CDR3: TGTGCCGTCAGAGGACAGGGGCACTTCACTACCTCCTACGAGCAGTACTTC.

V is TRBV7-9 and J is TRBJ2-7; TRBD2 aligns across 13 bases. CDR3 size: 16 residues. CDR1 SEHNR and CDR2 FQNEAQ come from the germline V gene (reference sequence). Losses at the gene ends were 5 bases for V and 1 base for J; bases not matched to a gene: 5. This CDR3 is CASSRGLAGESYEQYF. The CDR3 nucleotides read TGTGCCAGCAGCAGAGGACTAGCGGGGGAGTCCTACGAGCAGTACTTC.

The rearrangement links TRBV5-6 to TRBJ1-2; perhaps TRBD1 as D (6 bases). The CDR3 is 13 residues long. V was pared by 3 bases and J by 8 bases, with 14 bases between. Germline CDR1 is SGHDT and CDR2 is YYEEEE. The CDR3 sequence: CASSSPQGRGYTF. In nucleotides, the CDR3 is TGTGCCAGCAGCTCCCCACAGGGTCGAGGCTACACCTTC.

The chain carries TRBV10-3 and TRBJ2-5, with 7 bases matching TRBD1. The CDR3 consists of 16 residues. CDR1 and CDR2 from the germline V gene are ENHRY and SYGVKD. Germline trimming cut 4 bases from V and 1 base from J; bases unmatched to any gene: 9. CDR3 amino acids: CAISGDRRKSQETQYF. DNA of the CDR3: TGTGCCATCAGTGGGGACAGAAGAAAAAGCCAAGAGACCCAGTACTTC.

In this sample, this clone turned up a few times. The CDR3 nucleotides read TGTGCCAGCAGCGTAAACCGCCCCGAGGAGAGGAAAAGCACAGATACGCAGTATTTT. Translation: CASSVNRPEERKSTDTQYF. The rearrangement uses TRBV9 and TRBJ2-3; D is unclear. The CDR3 runs 19 residues. Looked up from germline, CDR1 is SGDLS and CDR2 is YYNGEE. V lost 1 base to trimming and J lost 0 bases, with 21 bases between them.

V gene TRBV9 combines with J gene TRBJ2-7; 9 positions match TRBD2. Germline CDR1 is SGDLS and CDR2 is YYNGEE. This CDR3 is 15 amino acids long. Unmatched junction bases numbered 6, after V lost 4 bases and J lost 1 base. DNA for the CDR3: TGTGCCAGCAGCATCTCTAGCGGGGATTCCTACGAGCAGTACTTC. It specifies CASSISSGDSYEQYF.

This rearrangement joins TRBV5-6 to TRBJ2-7; the D is unclear. The CDR3 is made up of 13 amino acids. V lost 2 bases and J 0 bases, leaving 6 bases between the germline ends. Germline CDR1 is SGHDT and CDR2 is YYEEEE. Here the CDR3 DNA reads TGTGCCAGCAGCTTCGTAGCCTCCTACGAGCAGTACTTC. It is translated as CASSFVASYEQYF.

The genes are TRBV6-1 and TRBJ1-2; possibly TRBD1 for D (5 bases). From germline, CDR1 is MNHNS and CDR2 SASEGT. There are 14 residues in the CDR3. Between the trimmed V and J ends, which lost 2 bases and 6 bases, there was a span of 13 bases. In DNA form, the CDR3 reads TGTGCCAGCAGTGAAATCAAGGGGAAGAATGGCTACACCTTC. Translated: CASSEIKGKNGYTF.

Only a few counts were recorded for this clone. The gene calls are TRBV7-2 and TRBJ2-5; 7 bases agree with TRBD2. CDR3 size: 14 residues. Germline values: CDR1 SGHTA, CDR2 FQGNSA. The ends lost 3 bases at V and 5 bases at J; junction bases unmatched: 6. In DNA form, the CDR3 reads TGTGCCAGCAGCTTTATCCTTAGCGGGGAGACCCAGTACTTC. It encodes CASSFILSGETQYF.